A single sample is the source of the 31 T cell receptor beta chains below, sequenced in a study of cytomegalovirus exposure and HLA in healthy donors. 60 Vbeta and 13 Jbeta primers were used in PCR. Libraries were prepared by immunoSEQ multiplex PCR; TCRdb keeps only in-frame clonotypes and omits some of them. The repertoire consists of approximately 210,000 clones, with about 77% occurring once and the leading ten covering 2.1%. Sequenced material: PBMCs. The source is a woman aged 25 to 45 in good health and CMV-seropositive.

J is TRBJ2-7 and V is TRBV7-2, with D possibly being TRBD1 (6 bases). The V end lost 1 base, the J end lost 4 bases, and 14 bases lay between the germline ends. Germline assignment: CDR1 SGHTA and CDR2 FQGNSA. CDR3 length: 15 amino acids. CDR3 loop: CASSLGRQEFYEQYF. The CDR3 coding sequence is TGTGCCAGCAGCTTAGGGAGACAGGAGTTTTACGAGCAGTACTTC.

The chain combines TRBV10-3 with TRBJ1-2; the match to TRBD1 covers 8 bases. Trimming took 4 bases from V and 5 from J; bases not matched to a gene: 6. CDR3 length: 14 residues. In germline, CDR1 is ENHRY, CDR2 SYGVKD. The CDR3 protein is CAISGTGTSYGYTF. The CDR3 bases are TGTGCCATCAGTGGGACAGGGACTTCGTATGGCTACACCTTC.

This clone was recorded once. The rearrangement links TRBV19 to TRBJ1-5, with TRBD1 matching 7 bases. J was trimmed by 2 bases and V by 5 bases; bases with no gene match: 15. There are 18 residues in the CDR3. CDR1 is LNHDA and CDR2 is SQIVND in the germline V gene (reference sequence). CDR3 residues: CASSSGTAYGSGNQPQHF. In DNA, the CDR3 is TGTGCCAGTAGTTCCGGGACAGCGTACGGATCGGGCAATCAGCCCCAGCATTTT.

This clone has only one observation. The CDR3 reads CASSLQGWYEQYF. CDR3 bases: TGCGCCAGCAGCTTGCAGGGTTGGTACGAGCAGTACTTC. This chain connects TRBV5-1 to TRBJ2-7, with D perhaps matching TRBD1 (5 bases). CDR3 length: 13 amino acids. V lost 1 base, J lost 4 bases, and 9 bases lay in between. Germline CDR1 SGHRS, CDR2 YFSETQ. The variable domain in full, with the rest retrieved from reference TRBV5-1 and TRBJ2-7, is KAGVTQTPRYLIKTRGQQVTLSCSPISGHRSVSWYQQTPGQGLQFLFEYFSETQRNKGNFPGRFSGRQFSNSRSEMNVSTLELGDSALYLCASSLQGWYEQYFGPGTRLTVT.

The chain recombines TRBV6-5 with TRBJ1-2; maybe TRBD1 (5 bases). The germline V and J ends were trimmed by 5 bases and 8 bases, with 18 bases remaining between them. The CDR3 totals 14 residues. CDR1 and CDR2 (germline): MNHEY, SVGAGI. CDR3 loop: CASSKQGRVGGYTF. The DNA for the CDR3 is TGTGCCAGCAGTAAGCAGGGCAGGGTTGGAGGCTACACCTTC.

The V call is TRBV5-1, the J call TRBJ2-5; tentative D call: TRBD2 (6 bases). V lost 4 bases and J lost 5, with 15 bases in between. The CDR3 consists of 14 residues. CDR1 is SGHRS and CDR2 is YFSETQ in the germline V gene. Written as DNA, the CDR3 is TGCGCCAGCAGCCCCGGGACTTGGGGGGAGACCCAGTACTTC. Translation gives CASSPGTWGETQYF.

Note on this clone: One end of the junction varies from germline; a read error may be responsible. The chain carries TRBV7-6 and TRBJ2-5; D perhaps matches TRBD2 (5 bases). Looked up from germline, CDR1 is SGHVS and CDR2 is FNYEAQ. The length of the CDR3 is 15 residues. The CDR3 nucleotides are TGTGCCAGCAGCCCACGTGTTGGGAGCCAAGAGGCCCAGTACTTC. This sequence encodes CASSPRVGSQEAQYF.

The rearrangement joins TRBV18 to TRBJ1-3; no reliable D call. Per germline, CDR1 KGHSH and CDR2 LQKENI. The ends were cut back, 3 bases at V and 2 bases at J, with 8 bases in the middle. This CDR3 has 14 residues. CDR3 amino acids: CASSPATPGNTIYF. The CDR3 bases are TGTGCCAGCTCACCTGCGACACCTGGAAACACCATATATTTT.

This sequence joins TRBV28 and TRBJ2-7; the match to TRBD1 covers 7 bases. The junction had 4 bases not matched to a gene; V was cut back by 6 bases and J by 2 bases. The CDR3 totals 13 residues. Germline lookup yields CDR1 MDHEN and CDR2 SYDVKM. CDR3 protein: CASRGTAPYEQYF. DNA of the CDR3: TGTGCCAGCAGGGGGACAGCCCCCTACGAGCAGTACTTC.

This clone has only one observation. The chain uses TRBV2 and TRBJ2-5, with 8 bases matching TRBD1. The V segment lost 4 bases and the J segment 2 bases; nucleotides outside the gene matches: 3. CDR3 length: 14 residues. The germline V gene encodes CDR1 SNHLY and CDR2 FYNNEI. The CDR3, as DNA: TGTGCCAGCAGTGGGAGGACAGGGCAAGAGACCCAGTACTTC. Residues: CASSGRTGQETQYF.

The chain uses TRBV29-1 and TRBJ1-2, with D perhaps TRBD1 (5 bases). The V gene lost 7 bases and the J gene lost 8 bases, with 14 bases spanning the gap. Germline CDR1 and CDR2: SQVTM and ANQGSEA. The length of the CDR3 is 11 residues. CDR3 loop: CSADGGYGYTF. CDR3 DNA sequence: TGCAGCGCCGACGGGGGGTACGGCTACACCTTC.

J is TRBJ2-2 and V is TRBV5-1; 12 positions match TRBD2. The J segment lost 5 bases and the V segment lost 4 bases, leaving 12 bases of the junction unmatched. The CDR3 is 18 residues long. Germline V gene lookup returns CDR1 SGHRS and CDR2 YFSETQ. The DNA for the CDR3 is TGCGCCAGCAGCCCACTAGCGGGAGGAGGGAGAAGTACCGGGGAGCTGTTTTTT. As protein: CASSPLAGGGRSTGELFF.

This chain joins TRBV10-3 and TRBJ1-5; 7 bases match TRBD1. J gave up 3 bases and V 11 bases, and 13 bases lay outside the gene matches. The CDR3 extends over 15 amino acids. Germline lookup yields CDR1 ENHRY and CDR2 SYGVKD. CDR3 bases: TGTGCCTCCCAGGGGGGTCTGGAGAACAATCAGCCCCAGCATTTT. As protein: CASQGGLENNQPQHF.

The chain links TRBV10-3 to TRBJ2-7; D remains ambiguous. Germline assignment: CDR1 ENHRY and CDR2 SYGVKD. V lost 5 bases to trimming and J lost 4 bases, with 15 bases between them. This CDR3 spans 14 amino acids. DNA of the CDR3: TGTGCCATCAGTACCCTAGGCCCGGGTTACGAGCAGTACTTC. It specifies CAISTLGPGYEQYF.

This clone was detected only once. V gene TRBV7-2 combines with J gene TRBJ2-7; 7 bases are shared with TRBD2. Losses at the gene ends were 1 base for V and 7 bases for J; bases not matched to a gene: 7. This CDR3 has 14 amino acids. Germline V gene sequence: CDR1 SGHTA, CDR2 FQGNSA. The DNA for the CDR3 is TGTGCCAGCAGCTTAGAAGCGGGATGGCGGGAGCAGTACTTC. It is translated as CASSLEAGWREQYF. The full variable domain, in which reference TRBV7-2 and TRBJ2-7 provide the parts outside the CDR3, is GAGVSQSPSNKVTEKGKDVELRCDPISGHTALYWYRQSLGQGLEFLIYFQGNSAPDKSGLPSDRFSAERTGGSVSTLTIQRTQQEDSAVYLCASSLEAGWREQYFGPGTRLTVT.

The chain carries TRBV5-4 and TRBJ2-5; D is unclear. The CDR3 spans 12 residues. Germline V gene sequence: CDR1 SGHNT, CDR2 YYREEE (reference sequence). The ends were cut back, 6 bases at V and 4 bases at J, with 10 bases in the middle. CDR3 DNA sequence: TGTGCCAGCAACCAGCCGGGAGAGACCCAGTACTTC. Its translation is CASNQPGETQYF.

This clone was seen a few times. The J gene is TRBJ2-5, the V gene TRBV6-6; D is possibly TRBD1 (7 bases). Germline V gene data show CDR1 as MNHNY and CDR2 as SVGAGI (reference sequence). V shed 0 bases and J shed 6 bases, with 14 bases lying between them. This CDR3 spans 15 amino acids. CDR3 coding DNA: TGTGCCAGCAGTTACTCGTTGCAGGGGGGACAGACCCAGTACTTC. Translated, it gives CASSYSLQGGQTQYF.

The chain employs TRBV28 and TRBJ2-5; 10 positions match TRBD2. The CDR3 extends over 13 amino acids. Germline CDR1 and CDR2: MDHEN and SYDVKM. Trimming cost V 8 bases and J 7 bases; bases outside gene matches: 7. The CDR3 loop reads CASRPSGRWTQYF. The CDR3 bases are TGTGCCAGCCGCCCTAGCGGGAGATGGACCCAGTACTTC.

A few counts support this clone. The CDR3 nucleotides are TGTGCCAGCAGCTCCGGGACAGGGCCTTACGAGCAGTACTTC. As protein: CASSSGTGPYEQYF. The V call is TRBV7-2, the J call TRBJ2-7; 9 nucleotides align to TRBD1. V was clipped by 4 bases and J by 4 bases; unmatched bases: 5. This CDR3 comprises 14 residues. CDR1 and CDR2 (germline): SGHTA, FQGNSA.

The J gene is TRBJ2-5, the V gene TRBV5-4; 8 bases map to TRBD1. The V gene end was trimmed by 0 bases and the J gene end by 5 bases; junction bases not matched to a gene: 6. This CDR3 comprises 15 residues. The germline V gene has CDR1 SGHNT and CDR2 YYREEE (reference sequence). CDR3 loop: CASSLGAGGGETQYF. CDR3 sequence (DNA): TGTGCCAGCAGCTTGGGGGCAGGGGGCGGCGAGACCCAGTACTTC.

J is TRBJ2-7 and V is TRBV9; a weak D match, TRBD1 (6 bases). Trimming cost V 3 bases and J 2 bases, with 18 bases left between them. The CDR3 runs to 16 residues. The germline gives CDR1 SGDLS, CDR2 YYNGEE. The CDR3 nucleotides read TGTGCCAGCAGCGCCCAAACAGGGAGCCTTCCCTACGAGCAGTACTTC. It translates to CASSAQTGSLPYEQYF.

This chain joins TRBV25-1 and TRBJ1-1; TRBD1 agrees at 8 bases. From germline, CDR1 is MGHDK and CDR2 SYGVNS. The V segment lost 4 bases and the J segment 4 bases; nucleotides outside the gene matches: 2. The CDR3 has 13 amino acids. CDR3 residues: CASSGQGRTEAFF. Written as DNA, the CDR3 is TGTGCCAGCAGTGGACAGGGGCGCACTGAAGCTTTCTTT.

The chain combines TRBV6-1 with TRBJ2-5; weak D call: TRBD2 (7 bases). V gave up 11 bases and J gave up 5 bases, with 18 bases separating them. This CDR3 has 13 amino acids. Germline values: CDR1 MNHNS, CDR2 SASEGT. For the CDR3, the DNA is TGTGCCCTAGGGCGGGGGCCCAGGGAGACCCAGTACTTC. This codes for CALGRGPRETQYF.

In DNA form, the CDR3 reads TGTGCCAGTAGTATAGATCGGGAGACCCACAATGAGCAGTTCTTC. Its translation: CASSIDRETHNEQFF. The gene calls are TRBV19 and TRBJ2-1; D is possibly TRBD2 (6 bases). The germline CDR1 and CDR2 sequences are LNHDA and SQIVND (reference sequence). V lost 0 bases to trimming and J lost 5 bases, with 11 bases between them. This CDR3 region has 15 residues.

The CDR3 is CASSALAGTRGANVLTF. CDR3 DNA sequence: TGTGCCAGCAGCGCCCTAGCGGGAACGAGAGGGGCCAACGTCCTGACTTTC. The V and J genes are TRBV7-8 and TRBJ2-6; 9 positions match TRBD2. V lost 5 bases, J lost 4 bases, and 9 bases stayed unmatched. The CDR3 sequence is 17 residues long. The germline CDR1 and CDR2 sequences are SGHVS and FQNEAQ.

This clone was seen a few times. In DNA, the CDR3 is TGTGCCAGCGTCATCGCGGGAGGGCCTTGGGATACGCAGTATTTT. Translating it yields CASVIAGGPWDTQYF. This rearrangement joins TRBV7-2 to TRBJ2-3, with 9 bases that match TRBD2. This CDR3 is 15 amino acids long. J was trimmed by 6 bases and V by 8 bases; bases with no gene match: 12. Germline-derived CDR1 and CDR2 are SGHTA and FQGNSA.

V and J are TRBV5-1 and TRBJ2-3, with TRBD2 matching over 9 bases. Trimming removed 4 bases from V and 2 bases from J; junction bases left unmatched: 11. The CDR3 covers 17 residues. Germline loops: CDR1 SGHRS, CDR2 YFSETQ. The CDR3, as DNA: TGCGCCAGCAGCCCCCGCCGTAGCGGGGGACCCACAGATACGCAGTATTTT. It encodes CASSPRRSGGPTDTQYF.

The rearrangement uses TRBV5-1 and TRBJ1-1; D uncertain. Germline V gene sequence: CDR1 SGHRS, CDR2 YFSETQ. The CDR3 sequence is 15 residues long. Trimming pared 0 bases from V and 6 bases from J, leaving 15 bases between. The chain's CDR3 is CASSLEQTGWAEAFF. CDR3 sequence (DNA): TGCGCCAGCAGCTTGGAGCAGACCGGGTGGGCTGAAGCTTTCTTT.

The chain joins TRBV11-2 to TRBJ2-3; 10 bases are shared with TRBD2. The CDR3 extends over 16 amino acids. The V gene's germline CDR1 is SGHAT and CDR2 FQNNGV. Trimming took 3 bases from V and 2 from J; bases not matched to a gene: 5. CDR3 sequence reads: CASSFGTSAVTDTQYF. DNA for the CDR3: TGTGCCAGCAGCTTCGGGACTAGCGCGGTCACAGATACGCAGTATTTT. Full variable domain (outside the CDR3, taken from reference TRBV11-2 and TRBJ2-3): EAGVAQSPRYKIIEKRQSVAFWCNPISGHATLYWYQQILGQGPKLLIQFQNNGVVDDSQLPKDRFSAERLKGVDSTLKIQPAKLEDSAVYLCASSFGTSAVTDTQYFGPGTRLTVL.

This clone was observed a few times. The chain carries TRBV9 and TRBJ2-1; TRBD1 might be the D (5 bases). CDR1 and CDR2 from the germline V gene are SGDLS and YYNGEE. Between the trimmed V and J ends, which lost 4 bases and 8 bases, there was a span of 16 bases. The CDR3 length is 14 residues. CDR3 sequence reads: CASSPRTQSDEQFF. For the CDR3, the DNA is TGTGCCAGCAGCCCCCGGACACAATCGGATGAGCAGTTCTTC.

The chain has TRBV11-2 and TRBJ2-7; tentative D call: TRBD1 (6 bases). Germline V gene sequence: CDR1 SGHAT, CDR2 FQNNGV. The CDR3 sequence is 16 residues long. Trimming left V 1 base short and J 2 bases short, with 15 bases between. CDR3 sequence reads: CASSLVNRAVAYEQYF. The DNA for the CDR3 is TGTGCCAGCAGCTTAGTGAACAGGGCAGTCGCCTACGAGCAGTACTTC.